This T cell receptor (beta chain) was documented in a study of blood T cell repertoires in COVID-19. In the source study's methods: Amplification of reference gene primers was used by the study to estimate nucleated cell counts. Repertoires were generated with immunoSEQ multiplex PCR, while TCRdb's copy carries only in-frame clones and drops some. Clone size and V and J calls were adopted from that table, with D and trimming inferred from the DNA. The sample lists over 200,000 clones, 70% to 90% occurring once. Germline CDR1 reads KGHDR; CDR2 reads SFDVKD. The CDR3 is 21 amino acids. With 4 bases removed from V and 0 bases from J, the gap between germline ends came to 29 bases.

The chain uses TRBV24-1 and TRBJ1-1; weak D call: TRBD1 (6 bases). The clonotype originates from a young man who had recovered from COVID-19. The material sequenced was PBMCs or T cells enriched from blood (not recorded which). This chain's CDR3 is CATSDNNPTMGAGDMNTEAFF. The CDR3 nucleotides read TGTGCCACCAGTGACAACAACCCCACAATGGGGGCAGGCGACATGAACACTGAAGCTTTCTTT.